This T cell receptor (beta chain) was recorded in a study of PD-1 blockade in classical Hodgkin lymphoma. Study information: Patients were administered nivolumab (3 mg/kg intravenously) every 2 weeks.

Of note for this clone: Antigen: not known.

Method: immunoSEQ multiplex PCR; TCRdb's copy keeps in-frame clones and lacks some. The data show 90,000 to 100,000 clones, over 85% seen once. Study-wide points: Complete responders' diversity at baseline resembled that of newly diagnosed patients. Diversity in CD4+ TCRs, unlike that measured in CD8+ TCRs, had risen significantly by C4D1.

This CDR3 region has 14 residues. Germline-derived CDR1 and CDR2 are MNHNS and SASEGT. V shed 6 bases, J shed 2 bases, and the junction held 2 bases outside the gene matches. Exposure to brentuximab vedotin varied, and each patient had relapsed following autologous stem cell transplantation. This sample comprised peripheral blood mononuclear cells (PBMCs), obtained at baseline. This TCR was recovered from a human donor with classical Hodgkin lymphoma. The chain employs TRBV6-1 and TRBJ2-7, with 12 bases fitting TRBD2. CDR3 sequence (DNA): TGTGCCAGCAGGGGGACTAGCGGGCCCTACGAGCAGTACTTC. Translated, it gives CASRGTSGPYEQYF.